The rows below give T cell receptor beta chains drawn from one sample of a study of response to subunit inactivated influenza vaccine. From the RT-PCR reads, TCRdb called clonotypes with MiXCR, one entry per CDR3 protein. The data show about 150,000 distinct CDR3 sequences, approximately 11% seen once. The sequencing here drew on CD8+ T cells sorted from PBMCs, taken around 25 months after vaccination. The receptors shown here come from a man between 45 and 75 years old who received an inactivated influenza vaccine. The conserved cysteine and the conserved F or W are not part of the CDR3 here.

cdr3_length v_call cdr3_aa
15 TRBV15 ATSTGRSRVGTDTQY
13 TRBV15 ATSTGQSSYNEQF
12 TRBV12-3/TRBV12-4 ASSFTGGIETQY
14 TRBV10-3 AISEGTAWGYSPLH
15 TRBV7-8 ASSYYGTGGINQPQH
10 TRBV6-2/TRBV6-3 ASSYVREEQF
9 TRBV6-5 ASIKGNEQF
13 TRBV28 ASSFVGNSNQPQH
15 TRBV6-5 ASSYSKGYGDTGELF
10 TRBV20-1 SATGTITEQY
10 TRBV7-9 ASSLYRTEAF
14 TRBV24-1 ATADGADGPTGELF
12 TRBV20-1 SARGVTIGMEQF
12 TRBV11-3 ASSTSGRSYTQY
12 TRBV5-1 ASSDDIPGNGYT